The text below deals with one TCR beta chain. This specimen comes from a study of blood T cell repertoires in COVID-19. On the study more broadly: Spain, Italy and the United States supplied samples that represented acute and convalescent COVID-19. In each case, the material was cDNA or gDNA derived from T cells, B-cell-depleted T cells, or PBMCs.

Trimming removed 1 base from V and 2 bases from J, with 12 bases in between. Germline CDR1 KGHSH, CDR2 LQKENI. CDR3 length: 15 residues. Per the original methods: Estimates of nucleated cell counts were drawn from the amplification of reference gene primers. Assay used: immunoSEQ multiplex PCR; TCRdb lists only in-frame clones, some missing. D and trimming were read from the DNA, whereas the V and J calls and clone size are those reported in that table. This sample has some 150,000 clones, with 65% to 90% found just once. This TCR derives from a man aged 45-65 years with acute or convalescent COVID-19. Sequenced sample: peripheral blood. This chain links TRBV18 with TRBJ2-7; weak D call: TRBD2 (5 bases). The CDR3 bases are TGTGCCAGCTCACCACAGGGTGCGAGGGCCTACGAGCAGTACTTC. Its protein is CASSPQGARAYEQYF.